This passage covers 16 T cell receptor beta chains from one sample sequenced in a study of blood T cell repertoires in COVID-19. The protocol was immunoSEQ multiplex PCR, while the TCRdb copy is restricted to in-frame clones and leaves out a portion. The table lists 84,000 or so clones, around four fifths of them singletons. Sequenced input: peripheral blood. Receptor source: a woman in her 70s with active or convalescent COVID-19.

The chain recombines TRBV7-2 with TRBJ1-1; 8 bases map to TRBD1. After removal of 8 bases from V and 4 bases from J, the junction contained 3 bases not matched to a gene. The CDR3 is 12 residues long. Germline V gives CDR1 SGHTA, CDR2 FQGNSA. The CDR3 sequence is CASGQGGTEAFF. The CDR3 nucleotides read TGTGCCAGCGGACAGGGAGGCACTGAAGCTTTCTTT. The whole variable domain, remainder taken from reference TRBV7-2 and TRBJ1-1, is GAGVSQSPSNKVTEKGKDVELRCDPISGHTALYWYRQSLGQGLEFLIYFQGNSAPDKSGLPSDRFSAERTGGSVSTLTIQRTQQEDSAVYLCASGQGGTEAFFGQGTRLTVV.

The J gene is TRBJ2-3, the V gene TRBV5-8; 7 bases are shared with TRBD1. Unmatched junction bases numbered 9, after V lost 10 bases and J lost 4 bases. CDR3 length: 13 amino acids. Germline loops: CDR1 SGHTS, CDR2 YDEGEE. The CDR3 loop is CACERQGADTQYF. CDR3 sequence (DNA): TGTGCCTGTGAACGACAGGGAGCAGATACGCAGTATTTT.

The chain joins TRBV9 to TRBJ2-3; 10 positions agree with TRBD2. Germline V lookup: CDR1 SGDLS, CDR2 YYNGEE. This CDR3 is 16 amino acids long. Losses at the gene ends were 0 bases for V and 8 bases for J; bases not matched to a gene: 9. The CDR3, as DNA: TGTGCCAGCAGCGTAGCGGGTAGCGGGGGGACCCGTACGCAGTATTTT. Its translation: CASSVAGSGGTRTQYF.

The chain is built from TRBV10-3 and TRBJ2-2; 7 bases fit TRBD2. Trimming at V came to 3 bases and at J to 5 bases, leaving 6 bases not matched to a gene. The CDR3 runs to 15 residues. Per the germline V gene, CDR1 is ENHRY and CDR2 is SYGVKD. In DNA, the CDR3 is TGTGCCATCAGTGACCGGCTGGGGGGGACCGGGGAGCTGTTTTTT. It translates to CAISDRLGGTGELFF.

V and J are TRBV11-2 and TRBJ2-1; the match to TRBD2 covers 10 bases. Germline CDR1 and CDR2: SGHAT and FQNNGV. V trimming: 5 bases; J trimming: 5 bases; junction bases outside the gene matches: 3. There are 14 residues in the CDR3. The CDR3 sequence: CASSRTSGNNEQFF. The CDR3, as DNA: TGTGCCAGCAGCCGGACTAGCGGCAACAATGAGCAGTTCTTC.

V and J are TRBV7-2 and TRBJ1-4; no firm D call. Germline V CDR1 and CDR2: SGHTA, FQGNSA. This CDR3 is 14 amino acids long. The V end lost 1 base, the J end lost 7 bases, and 10 bases lay between the germline ends. The CDR3 DNA sequence: TGTGCCAGCAGCTTAGACTTTACGGGTGAAAAACTGTTTTTT. It yields the protein CASSLDFTGEKLFF.

V is TRBV24-1 and J is TRBJ2-3, with D possibly being TRBD1 (5 bases). This CDR3 is 17 amino acids long. V shed 6 bases and J shed 4 bases, with 22 bases lying between them. The germline gives CDR1 KGHDR, CDR2 SFDVKD. CDR3 in DNA: TGTGCCACCAGTAGCCCACTTGGAGACAGACGGGCAGATACGCAGTATTTT. Translation gives CATSSPLGDRRADTQYF.

This chain uses TRBV4-1 with TRBJ1-5; a weak D match, TRBD1 (6 bases). The V end lost 0 bases, the J end lost 6 bases, and 15 bases lay between the germline ends. The CDR3 extends over 16 amino acids. Germline CDR1 reads MGHRA; CDR2 reads YSYEKL. Here the CDR3 reads CASSQDYRGAGQPQHF. CDR3 DNA: TGCGCCAGCAGCCAAGATTATCGGGGGGCGGGTCAGCCCCAGCATTTT.

This chain links TRBV2 with TRBJ2-5; 9 nucleotides align to TRBD1. This CDR3 region has 16 residues. From germline, CDR1 is SNHLY and CDR2 FYNNEI. V lost 7 bases to trimming and J lost 7 bases; unmatched junction nucleotides: 16. CDR3 region: CASNPPGQGRLGTQYF. The CDR3, as DNA: TGTGCCAGCAACCCCCCGGGACAGGGTCGTTTAGGGACCCAGTACTTC.

The chain couples TRBV19 to TRBJ2-3; the match to TRBD2 covers 8 bases. From germline, CDR1 is LNHDA and CDR2 SQIVND (reference sequence). V shed 6 bases and J 2 bases; nucleotides not matched to a gene: 4. The CDR3 totals 14 residues. DNA of the CDR3: TGTGCCAGTAGACGGGAGGGGGTCACAGATACGCAGTATTTT. Amino acid sequence: CASRREGVTDTQYF.

This clone turned up a few times. The J gene is TRBJ2-1, the V gene TRBV4-1, with 10 bases matching TRBD1. Germline trimming cut 3 bases from V and 7 bases from J; bases unmatched to any gene: 12. Germline V gives CDR1 MGHRA, CDR2 YSYEKL. CDR3 size: 17 residues. The CDR3 loop is CASSHPQWRQGANEQFF. DNA of the CDR3: TGCGCCAGCAGCCATCCACAGTGGAGACAGGGGGCTAATGAGCAGTTCTTC.

This CDR3 is CASSQGHTDTQYF. The DNA of the CDR3 is TGCGCCAGCAGCCAGGGACACACAGATACGCAGTATTTT. The gene calls are TRBV4-3 and TRBJ2-3, with D tentatively TRBD1 (6 bases). Per the germline V gene, CDR1 is LGHNA and CDR2 is YSLEER. This CDR3 contains 13 residues. Trimming left V 3 bases short and J 2 bases short, with 6 bases between.

This clone was found once. The gene calls are TRBV19 and TRBJ1-5; D gene unclear. Germline CDR1 and CDR2: LNHDA and SQIVND (reference sequence). The V end was cut by 3 bases, the J end by 6 bases, with 12 bases between. The CDR3 extends over 14 amino acids. The CDR3 DNA follows: TGTGCCAGTAGTATGAGCATTTTATCTCAGCCCCAGCATTTT. This sequence encodes CASSMSILSQPQHF.

This clone was observed a few times. The rearrangement joins TRBV12-3 or TRBV12-4 to TRBJ1-2, with D perhaps matching TRBD1 (5 bases). The CDR3 has 13 residues. V lost 7 bases to trimming and J lost 8 bases, with 17 bases between them. The CDR3 here is CASTLGTFTGYTF. In DNA, the CDR3 is TGTGCCAGCACCCTTGGGACTTTTACGGGCTACACCTTC.

This sequence joins TRBV3-1 (or the pseudogene TRBV3-2) and TRBJ1-2; D remains unclear. The CDR3 has 14 residues. Germline V CDR1 and CDR2: LGHDT, YNNKEL (reference sequence). Between the trimmed V and J ends, which lost 4 bases and 4 bases, there was a span of 13 bases. CDR3 residues: CASSPSGYVYGYTF. The CDR3 coding sequence is TGTGCCAGCAGCCCTTCAGGTTACGTCTATGGCTACACCTTC.

This chain links TRBV7-9 with TRBJ2-5; D might be TRBD2 (5 bases). This CDR3 is 12 amino acids long. V shed 5 bases and J shed 9 bases, with 13 bases lying between them. CDR1 is SEHNR, CDR2 FQNEAQ, per germline (reference sequence). The CDR3 reads CASSRISGPQYF. The CDR3 coding sequence is TGTGCCAGCAGCCGTATCAGCGGTCCCCAGTACTTC.